Below, 18 T cell receptor beta chains from the same sample are listed, as sequenced in a study of blood T cells in healthy people across ages. The use of a sample-barcoded 5' primer and a J-beta primer mix characterized a second PCR of roughly 6 to 11 cycles. One entry per CDR3 protein results from TCRdb running MiXCR on the 5' RACE reads. The repertoire holds approximately 730,000 distinct CDR3 sequences, with about 40% as singletons. Sequenced: blood. All receptors derive from a woman in her sixties in good health.

This rearrangement joins TRBV20-1 to TRBJ1-2; no clear D gene. V was shortened by 8 bases and J by 3 bases, with 16 bases between the two germline ends. Germline loops: CDR1 DFQATT, CDR2 SNEGSKA (reference sequence). CDR3 size: 13 residues. The CDR3 loop reads CSTSPSYYYGYTF. The CDR3 nucleotides read TGCAGTACATCCCCCAGTTATTACTATGGCTACACCTTC.

V is TRBV25-1 and J is TRBJ2-5; D call uncertain. V lost 7 bases, J lost 4 bases, and 7 bases lay in between. Germline-derived CDR1 and CDR2 are MGHDK and SYGVNS. CDR3 length: 11 residues. The CDR3 DNA follows: TGTGCCAGCACAGCTTCAGAGACCCAGTACTTC. The encoded protein is CASTASETQYF.

The chain uses TRBV5-5 and TRBJ2-7, with 7 bases fitting TRBD1. Trimming cost V 3 bases and J 2 bases; bases outside gene matches: 8. The CDR3 loop spans 15 amino acids. Per the germline V gene, CDR1 is SGHKS and CDR2 is YYEKEE (reference sequence). The CDR3 DNA is TGTGCCAGCAGCTGGGGATTACAGGGGCCCTACGAGCAGTACTTC. It translates to CASSWGLQGPYEQYF.

This clonotype came up many times. The chain employs TRBV20-1 and TRBJ2-1, with TRBD1 matching 9 bases. Germline V gene lookup returns CDR1 DFQATT and CDR2 SNEGSKA (reference sequence). V lost 5 bases, J lost 9 bases, and 8 bases stayed unmatched. The CDR3 length is 13 residues. The DNA of the CDR3 is TGCAGTGCTGGCAGACAGGGGGGTGGTGAGCAGTTCTTC. Protein product: CSAGRQGGGEQFF.

The gene calls are TRBV6-5 and TRBJ2-1; 12 bases map to TRBD2. CDR1 is MNHEY and CDR2 is SVGAGI in the germline V gene. CDR3 size: 15 residues. J gave up 8 bases and V 4 bases, and 6 bases lay outside the gene matches. The CDR3 region has the DNA TGTGCCAGCAGTTCTCCGGGACTAGCGGGCTATGAGCAGTTCTTC. Its protein is CASSSPGLAGYEQFF.

This clonotype appeared a single time. The J gene is TRBJ1-2, the V gene TRBV10-2, with 10 bases aligning to TRBD1. Trimming removed 8 bases from V and 6 bases from J; junction bases left unmatched: 9. CDR1 and CDR2 (germline): WSHSY, SAAADI. CDR3 length: 14 amino acids. The CDR3 DNA sequence: TGCGCCAGCCGGATGGGACAGGGGTACGATGGCTACACCTTC. Its protein product is CASRMGQGYDGYTF.

V usage is TRBV5-6 and J usage is TRBJ2-1; 8 nucleotides agree with TRBD2. Unmatched junction bases numbered 8, after V lost 2 bases and J lost 4 bases. The CDR3 extends over 16 amino acids. Per the germline V gene, CDR1 is SGHDT and CDR2 is YYEEEE. DNA for the CDR3: TGTGCCAGCAGCTTTAGGTCCGGGGGGGGATACAATGAGCAGTTCTTC. Amino acid sequence: CASSFRSGGGYNEQFF.

This clonotype was counted many times. The chain joins TRBV7-2 to TRBJ2-7; D is possibly TRBD2 (6 bases). The CDR3 has 15 amino acids. Trimming removed 3 bases from V and 4 bases from J, with 16 bases in between. Germline loops: CDR1 SGHTA, CDR2 FQGNSA. CDR3 sequence (DNA): TGTGCCAGCAGCTTCTCCGGGACTGTCTATTACGAGCAGTACTTC. Amino acids: CASSFSGTVYYEQYF. The full variable domain, completed using reference TRBV7-2 and TRBJ2-7, is GAGVSQSPSNKVTEKGKDVELRCDPISGHTALYWYRQSLGQGLEFLIYFQGNSAPDKSGLPSDRFSAERTGGSVSTLTIQRTQQEDSAVYLCASSFSGTVYYEQYFGPGTRLTVT.

The chain joins TRBV28 to TRBJ2-7; D is unresolved. The germline V gene encodes CDR1 MDHEN and CDR2 SYDVKM. Between the trimmed V and J ends, which lost 7 bases and 3 bases, there was a span of 10 bases. The CDR3 contains 12 residues. CDR3 in amino acids: CASTLGLYEQYF. The DNA for the CDR3 is TGTGCCAGCACCCTCGGGCTCTACGAGCAGTACTTC.

Worth noting for this clonotype: A much bigger clone sits one base away, suggesting this may be a read error. The rearrangement links TRBV29-1 to TRBJ1-5; D unresolved. In germline, CDR1 is SQVTM, CDR2 ANQGSEA. The CDR3 has 12 residues. CDR3 protein: CSVRESNQPRHF. The CDR3 DNA reads as TGCAGCGTTAGGGAGAGCAATCAGCCCCGGCATTTT.

This chain joins TRBV6-1 and TRBJ1-1; no clear D. This CDR3 spans 14 amino acids. V lost 2 bases, J lost 4 bases, and 11 bases lay in between. Germline V gives CDR1 MNHNS, CDR2 SASEGT. The CDR3 spells CASSETPYRTEAFF. As DNA, the CDR3 is TGTGCCAGCAGTGAAACGCCCTACCGCACTGAAGCTTTCTTT.

On this clonotype itself: Its ends do not fully match the called genes, so a read error is possible. The chain carries TRBV12-3 or TRBV12-4 and TRBJ2-3; D is possibly TRBD1 or TRBD2 (6 bases each). The CDR3 length is 13 residues. The CDR3 loop reads CASRRSGADAQYF. The CDR3 region has the DNA TGTGCCAGCAGACGCTCGGGGGCAGATGCGCAGTATTTT.

V usage is TRBV11-2 and J usage is TRBJ2-7; possibly TRBD2 for D (6 bases). From germline, CDR1 is SGHAT and CDR2 FQNNGV. This CDR3 region has 14 residues. V lost 1 base, J lost 4 bases, and 11 bases lay in between. The CDR3 DNA sequence: TGTGCCAGCAGCTTAGCGGGAGAGAGGTACGAGCAGTACTTC. Translating it yields CASSLAGERYEQYF. The variable domain in full, with the rest retrieved from reference TRBV11-2 and TRBJ2-7, is EAGVAQSPRYKIIEKRQSVAFWCNPISGHATLYWYQQILGQGPKLLIQFQNNGVVDDSQLPKDRFSAERLKGVDSTLKIQPAKLEDSAVYLCASSLAGERYEQYFGPGTRLTVT.

In its sample, this clonotype was seen many times. The genes are TRBV10-3 and TRBJ2-3, with a weak D call TRBD2 (7 bases). Trimming cost V 2 bases and J 5 bases, with 11 bases left between them. Germline CDR1 reads ENHRY; CDR2 reads SYGVKD. The CDR3 sequence is 14 residues long. The CDR3 region is CAISERGAGDTQYF. In nucleotides, the CDR3 is TGTGCCATCAGTGAGCGGGGGGCAGGAGATACGCAGTATTTT.

The chain employs TRBV7-2 and TRBJ2-7; 8 bases match TRBD2. The CDR3 contains 16 residues. With 3 bases clipped from V and 0 bases from J, the junction kept 7 bases outside the gene matches. CDR1 is SGHTA, CDR2 FQGNSA, per germline. CDR3 sequence: CTSSFLAGWSSYEQYF. The DNA of the CDR3 is TGTACCAGCAGCTTCCTAGCGGGTTGGAGCTCCTACGAGCAGTACTTC.

V and J are TRBV5-1 and TRBJ2-3, with TRBD2 identical over 7 bases. CDR1 and CDR2 (germline): SGHRS, YFSETQ. V shed 0 bases and J 1 base; nucleotides not matched to a gene: 5. The CDR3 length is 16 residues. CDR3 amino acids: CASSLGSLAGTDTQYF. Written as DNA, the CDR3 is TGCGCCAGCAGCTTGGGGTCCCTAGCGGGCACAGATACGCAGTATTTT.

The chain couples TRBV10-3 to TRBJ1-2, with D hard to call. CDR3 length equals 11 residues. Germline V gene lookup returns CDR1 ENHRY and CDR2 SYGVKD. V was cut by 3 bases and J by 7 bases, with 6 bases left in between. The CDR3 reads CAISDRVGYTF. The CDR3 region has the DNA TGTGCCATCAGTGATAGGGTTGGCTACACCTTC.

The chain uses TRBV20-1 and TRBJ2-7; 8 bases align to TRBD2. J was trimmed by 7 bases and V by 1 base; bases with no gene match: 15. CDR3 length: 16 amino acids. CDR1 and CDR2 from the germline V gene are DFQATT and SNEGSKA (reference sequence). The CDR3 sequence: CSARVDRTSLYPEQYF. The DNA for the CDR3 is TGCAGTGCTAGAGTAGACCGGACTAGCCTTTATCCTGAGCAGTACTTC.